This TCR beta chain was documented in a study of lymphopenia after photon versus proton radiotherapy. Measured with immunoSEQ multiplex PCR; TCRdb has only the in-frame clones, and not every one. The repertoire has around 16,000 clones, 70% to 90% of them found once; the top ten carry under 60%. Germline lookup yields CDR1 SEHNR and CDR2 FQNEAQ (reference sequence). J was trimmed by 2 bases and V by 4 bases; bases with no gene match: 4. The CDR3 is 15 amino acids. On this clone: Its antigen is not identified.

Study results and limitations: Relative stability marked proton patients; photon patients lost diversity and naive cells. After lymphocyte nadir, photon-treated repertoires showed oligoclonal expansion, especially CD8+ Temra.

The sequenced sample was peripheral blood, obtained from a patient treated with proton-based radiotherapy. This clonotype was sampled from an older woman with cholangiocarcinoma. Some clones in this sample may be carry-over from other donors' samples. V gene TRBV7-9 combines with J gene TRBJ2-2; the match to TRBD2 covers 7 bases. CDR3 protein: CASSWPGLNTGELFF. In DNA form, the CDR3 reads TGTGCCAGCAGCTGGCCGGGACTAAACACCGGGGAGCTGTTTTTT.